This TCR beta chain was captured by sequencing in a study of Ad26.COV2.S vaccination and SARS-CoV-2 variants. Study in general: Donor joined the COV1001 Ad26.COV2.S trial arm. Intramuscularly, Ad26.COV2.S was given either once or twice, 56 days apart. Study-wide findings and caveats: Vaccine and placebo recipients had comparable breadth of non-spike TCRs. After vaccination, reports described spike-specific CD8+ and CD4+ T cell responses as showing substantial breadth.

Assay used: immunoSEQ multiplex PCR; TCRdb lists only in-frame clones, some missing. The sample consists of roughly 460,000 clones, about nine tenths of them appearing once. Treatment in this sample: roughly 19 received Ad26.COV2.S at low or high dose, single or two shots; about 5 received placebo; per-sample allocation not given. Collection of the samples took place on day 63 after the first injection of vaccine or placebo. As regards this clone: Its antigen is unknown. Within the sample, other DNA sequences also encode this same CDR3.

This clonotype originated in a person aged 18-65 years who received the Ad26.COV2.S COVID-19 vaccine or a placebo. Sample: peripheral blood, taken in a trial of Ad26.COV2.S vaccine versus placebo.

In DNA, the CDR3 is TGTGCCAGCTCACCAGGAGGATACGAGCAGTACTTC. As protein: CASSPGGYEQYF. V gene TRBV18 combines with J gene TRBJ2-7; tentatively, D is TRBD2 (5 bases). The CDR3 length is 12 residues. Per germline, CDR1 KGHSH and CDR2 LQKENI. V dropped 2 bases and J dropped 4 bases, with 6 bases sitting between them. Supplemented by reference TRBV18 and TRBJ2-7, the full variable domain reads NAGVMQNPRHLVRRRGQEARLRCSPMKGHSHVYWYRQLPEEGLKFMVYLQKENIIDESGMPKERFSAEFPKEGPSILRIQQVVRGDSAAYFCASSPGGYEQYFGPGTRLTVT.